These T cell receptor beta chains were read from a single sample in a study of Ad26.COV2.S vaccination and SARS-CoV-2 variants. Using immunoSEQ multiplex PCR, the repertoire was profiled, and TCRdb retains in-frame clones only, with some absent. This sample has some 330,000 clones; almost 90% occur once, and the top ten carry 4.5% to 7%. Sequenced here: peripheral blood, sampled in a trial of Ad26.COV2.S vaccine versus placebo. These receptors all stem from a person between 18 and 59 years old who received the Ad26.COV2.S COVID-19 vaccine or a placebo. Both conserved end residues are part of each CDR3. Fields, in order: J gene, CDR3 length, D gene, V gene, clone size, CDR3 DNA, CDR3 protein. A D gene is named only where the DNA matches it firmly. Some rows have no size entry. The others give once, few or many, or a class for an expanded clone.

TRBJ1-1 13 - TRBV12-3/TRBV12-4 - TGTGCCAGCAGCCCCGCGGTGAACACTGAAGCTTTCTTT CASSPAVNTEAFF
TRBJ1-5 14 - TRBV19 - TGTGCCAGTAGCCCTCAATCAATCAATCAGCCCCAGCATTTT CASSPQSINQPQHF
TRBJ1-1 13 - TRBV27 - TGTGCCAGCAGTTACTCCCACAGATCTGAAGCTTTCTTT CASSYSHRSEAFF
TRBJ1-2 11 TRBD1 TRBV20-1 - TGCAGTGCCATGACAGGGTCTGGCTACACCTTC CSAMTGSGYTF
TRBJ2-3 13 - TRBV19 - TGTGCCAGTAGTTCGTTACAGCGAGATACGCAGTATTTT CASSSLQRDTQYF
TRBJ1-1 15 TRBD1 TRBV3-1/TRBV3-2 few TGTGCCAGCAGCCAAGAAGGGACAGGGGACACTGAAGCTTTCTTT CASSQEGTGDTEAFF
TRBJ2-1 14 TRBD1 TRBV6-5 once TGTGCCAGCCATACAGGGGGCTTAGGGAATGAGCAGTTCTTC CASHTGGLGNEQFF
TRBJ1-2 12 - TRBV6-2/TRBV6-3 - TGTGCCAGCAGTTACTCGCAGAGTGGCTACACCTTC CASSYSQSGYTF
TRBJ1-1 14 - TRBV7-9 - TGTGCCAGCAGCTTAGACCCCGTGAACACTGAAGCTTTCTTT CASSLDPVNTEAFF
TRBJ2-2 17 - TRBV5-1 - TGCGCCAGCAGCTTGACCAGGGGTGGTGGGAACACCGGGGAGCTGTTTTTT CASSLTRGGGNTGELFF
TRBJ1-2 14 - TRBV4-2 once TGTGCCAGCAGCCAAGATTGGACCCTAAATGGCTACACCTTC CASSQDWTLNGYTF
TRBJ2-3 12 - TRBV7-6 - TGTGCCAGCAGCTTACTCACAGATACGCAGTATTTT CASSLLTDTQYF
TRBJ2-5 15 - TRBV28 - TGTGCCAGCAGTTGGGGAGGAGACCCGACCGAGACCCAGTACTTC CASSWGGDPTETQYF
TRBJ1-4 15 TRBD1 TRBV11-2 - TGTGCCAGCAGCCAGGGGACAGGGAGAGGAGAAAAACTGTTTTTT CASSQGTGRGEKLFF
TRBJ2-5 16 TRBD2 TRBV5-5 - TGTGCCAGCAGCTCCCGACTAGCGGGGTCCCAAGAGACCCAGTACTTC CASSSRLAGSQETQYF
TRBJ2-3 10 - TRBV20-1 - TGCAGTGCGCAGACAGATACGCAGTATTTT CSAQTDTQYF
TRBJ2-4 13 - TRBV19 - TGTGCCAGTAGTTCCCGGACAGCAAACATTCAGTACTTC CASSSRTANIQYF
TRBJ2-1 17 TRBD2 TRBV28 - TGTGCCAGCAGTTCCGGGAGGGGCCAGAGCTCCTACAATGAGCAGTTCTTC CASSSGRGQSSYNEQFF
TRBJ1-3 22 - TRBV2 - TGTGCCAGCAGTGCAGGACAGTTCGGTATAATCCTTGATCGAGCCTCTGGAAACACCATATATTTT CASSAGQFGIILDRASGNTIYF
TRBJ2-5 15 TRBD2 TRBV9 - TGTGCCAGCAGTGGGACTAGCGGGAGCCAAGAGACCCAGTACTTC CASSGTSGSQETQYF
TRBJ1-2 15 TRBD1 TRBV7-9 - TGTGCCAGCAGCCTAGGACAGGGGCTGATCTATGGCTACACCTTC CASSLGQGLIYGYTF
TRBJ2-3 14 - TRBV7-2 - TGTGCCAGCAGCTTAACTGGGACCACAGATACGCAGTATTTT CASSLTGTTDTQYF
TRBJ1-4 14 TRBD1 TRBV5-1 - TGCGCCAGCAGCTTGGTCGCAGGGGGGCAGAAACTGTTTTTT CASSLVAGGQKLFF
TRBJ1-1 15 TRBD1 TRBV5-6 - TGTGCCAGCAGCTCGACCGGGACAGGGAACACTGAAGCTTTCTTT CASSSTGTGNTEAFF
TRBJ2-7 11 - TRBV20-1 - TGCAGTGCTAGTTTTGGATACGAGCAGTACTTC CSASFGYEQYF
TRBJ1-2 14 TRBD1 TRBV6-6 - TGTGCCAGCAGTTTGAACAGGGGATTTTATGGCTACACCTTC CASSLNRGFYGYTF
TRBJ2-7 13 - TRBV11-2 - TGTGCCAGCAGCTTATTAACAGTTTACGAGCAGTACTTC CASSLLTVYEQYF
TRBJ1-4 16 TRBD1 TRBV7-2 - TGTGCCAGCAGCTTCAACAGGGGAGGATATAATGAAAAACTGTTTTTT CASSFNRGGYNEKLFF
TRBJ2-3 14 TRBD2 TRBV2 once TGTGCCAGCATCGCTAGCGGATACACAGATACGCAGTATTTT CASIASGYTDTQYF
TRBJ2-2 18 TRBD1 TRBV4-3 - TGCGCCAGCAGCCAAGACGGATTGGGGGACAGGTACACCGGGGAGCTGTTTTTT CASSQDGLGDRYTGELFF
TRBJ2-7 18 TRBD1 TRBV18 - TGTGCCAGCTCACCTGAACCGGGACAGGGGGCCCACAACTACGAGCAGTACTTC CASSPEPGQGAHNYEQYF
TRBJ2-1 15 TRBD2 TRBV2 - TGTGCCAGCAGACTAGCGGGGGCTAAATACAATGAGCAGTTCTTC CASRLAGAKYNEQFF
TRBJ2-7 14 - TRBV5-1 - TGCGCCAGCAGCTTGGGGCCGGGCTCCTACGAGCAGTACTTC CASSLGPGSYEQYF
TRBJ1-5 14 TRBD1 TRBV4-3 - TGCGCCAGCAGCCACGTACAGGGGGATCAGCCCCAGCATTTT CASSHVQGDQPQHF
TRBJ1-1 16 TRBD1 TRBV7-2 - TGTGCCAGCAGCTATACAGGGGGAATTTTAGGCACTGAAGCTTTCTTT CASSYTGGILGTEAFF
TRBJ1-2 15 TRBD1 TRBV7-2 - TGTGCCAGCAGCTTAGCTATCGGGACAGACCATGGCTACACCTTC CASSLAIGTDHGYTF
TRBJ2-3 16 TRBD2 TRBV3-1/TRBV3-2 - TGTGCCAGCAGCCAAGAGATAGCGGGGGGAGGGGATACGCAGTATTTT CASSQEIAGGGDTQYF
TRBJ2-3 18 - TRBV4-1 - TGCGCCAGCAGCCAAAGGGGACACCGAGGGGATAGCACAGATACGCAGTATTTT CASSQRGHRGDSTDTQYF
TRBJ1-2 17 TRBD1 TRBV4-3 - TGCGCCAGCAGCCAAGGTACGGGACAGGGGCACAACTATGGCTACACCTTC CASSQGTGQGHNYGYTF
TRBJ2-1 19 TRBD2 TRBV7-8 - TGTGCCAGCAGTTTCGTTAGCTTGACGGGGGGGCCTGACTACAATGAGCAGTTCTTC CASSFVSLTGGPDYNEQFF
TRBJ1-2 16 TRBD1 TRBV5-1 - TGCGCCAGCAGCTTGGTAGGGACAGGCTATTCCTATGGCTACACCTTC CASSLVGTGYSYGYTF
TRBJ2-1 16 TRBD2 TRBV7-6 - TGTGCCAGCAGCTTAAGGCTAGCGGGCTCCTACAATGAGCAGTTCTTC CASSLRLAGSYNEQFF
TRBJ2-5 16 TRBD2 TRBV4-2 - TGTGCCAGCAGCCAAGGGCGTCTAGCGGGAGAAGAGACCCAGTACTTC CASSQGRLAGEETQYF
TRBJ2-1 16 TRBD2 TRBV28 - TGTGCCAGCAGTTTCAATCTAGCGGTTGCCTACAATGAGCAGTTCTTC CASSFNLAVAYNEQFF
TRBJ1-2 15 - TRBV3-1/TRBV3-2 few TGTGCCAGCAGCCAAGATCGATGGGGAGACTATGGCTACACCTTC CASSQDRWGDYGYTF
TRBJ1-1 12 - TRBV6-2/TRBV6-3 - TGTGCCAGCAGTTACCGTGTCACTGAAGCTTTCTTT CASSYRVTEAFF
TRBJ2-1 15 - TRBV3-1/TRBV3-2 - TGTGCCAGCGGGAGGCAGGGCCTTCCCTCCCGAGAGCAGTTCTTC CASGRQGLPSREQFF